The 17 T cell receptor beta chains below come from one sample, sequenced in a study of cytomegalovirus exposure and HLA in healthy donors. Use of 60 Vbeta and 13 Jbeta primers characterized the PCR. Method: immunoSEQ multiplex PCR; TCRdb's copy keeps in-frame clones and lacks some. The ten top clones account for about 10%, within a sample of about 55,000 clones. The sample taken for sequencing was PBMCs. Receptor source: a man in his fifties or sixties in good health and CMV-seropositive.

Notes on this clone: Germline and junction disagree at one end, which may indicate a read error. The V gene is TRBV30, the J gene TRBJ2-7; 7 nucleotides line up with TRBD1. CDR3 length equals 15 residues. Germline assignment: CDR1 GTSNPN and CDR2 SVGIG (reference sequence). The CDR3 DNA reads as TGTGCCGGGAGTTTAACAGGGGTCAGGGCCTACGAGCAGTACTTC. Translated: CAGSLTGVRAYEQYF.

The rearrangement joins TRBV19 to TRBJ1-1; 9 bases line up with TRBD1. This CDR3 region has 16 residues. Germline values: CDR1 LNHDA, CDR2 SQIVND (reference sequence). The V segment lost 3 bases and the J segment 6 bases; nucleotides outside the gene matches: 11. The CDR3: CASSMRQGGGRAEAFF. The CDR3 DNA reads TGTGCCAGTAGTATGAGACAGGGGGGTGGCCGAGCTGAAGCTTTCTTT.

In DNA, the CDR3 is TGTGCCAGCAGTGCAGTGGAGCTCATCATCCCCGGGGAGCTGTTTTTT. It yields the protein CASSAVELIIPGELFF. This chain connects TRBV2 to TRBJ2-2, with D uncertain. CDR3 size: 16 residues. The V and J ends lost 4 bases and 6 bases respectively, with 18 bases between them. Germline CDR1 SNHLY, CDR2 FYNNEI.

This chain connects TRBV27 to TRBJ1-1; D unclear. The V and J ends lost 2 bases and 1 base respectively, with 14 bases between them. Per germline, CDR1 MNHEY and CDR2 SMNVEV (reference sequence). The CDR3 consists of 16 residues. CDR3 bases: TGTGCCAGCAGTTTAAATGCGCAGGTCGGGAACACTGAAGCTTTCTTT. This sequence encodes CASSLNAQVGNTEAFF.

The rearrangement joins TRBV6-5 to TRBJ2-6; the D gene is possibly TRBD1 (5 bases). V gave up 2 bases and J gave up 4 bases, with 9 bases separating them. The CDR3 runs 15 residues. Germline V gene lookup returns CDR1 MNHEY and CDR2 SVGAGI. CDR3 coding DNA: TGTGCCAGCAGTTACCAGGGATCCGGGGCCAACGTCCTGACTTTC. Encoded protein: CASSYQGSGANVLTF.

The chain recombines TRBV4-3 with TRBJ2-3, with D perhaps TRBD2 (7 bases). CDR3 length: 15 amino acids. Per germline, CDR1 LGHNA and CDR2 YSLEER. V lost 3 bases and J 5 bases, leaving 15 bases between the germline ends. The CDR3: CASSQGGGRGDTQYF. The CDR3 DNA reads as TGCGCCAGCAGCCAGGGGGGCGGGAGAGGAGATACGCAGTATTTT.

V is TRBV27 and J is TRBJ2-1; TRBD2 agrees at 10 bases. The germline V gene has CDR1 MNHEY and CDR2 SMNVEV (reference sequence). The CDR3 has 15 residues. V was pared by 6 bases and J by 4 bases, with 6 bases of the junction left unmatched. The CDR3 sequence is CASSTGTSAYNEQFF. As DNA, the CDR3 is TGTGCCAGCAGCACCGGGACTAGCGCGTACAATGAGCAGTTCTTC.

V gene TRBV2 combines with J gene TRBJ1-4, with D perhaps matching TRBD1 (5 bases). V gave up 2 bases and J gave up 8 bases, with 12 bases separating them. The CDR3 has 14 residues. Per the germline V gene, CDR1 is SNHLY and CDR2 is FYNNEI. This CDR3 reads CASSESGVGEKLFF. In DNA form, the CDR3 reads TGTGCCAGCAGTGAATCGGGGGTCGGGGAAAAACTGTTTTTT.

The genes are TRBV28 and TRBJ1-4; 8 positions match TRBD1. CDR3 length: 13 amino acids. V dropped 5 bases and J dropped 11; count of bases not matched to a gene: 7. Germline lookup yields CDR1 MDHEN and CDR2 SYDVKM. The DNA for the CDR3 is TGTGCCAGCAGTCCAGGGGGCGGAGGGAAACTGTTTTTT. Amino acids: CASSPGGGGKLFF.

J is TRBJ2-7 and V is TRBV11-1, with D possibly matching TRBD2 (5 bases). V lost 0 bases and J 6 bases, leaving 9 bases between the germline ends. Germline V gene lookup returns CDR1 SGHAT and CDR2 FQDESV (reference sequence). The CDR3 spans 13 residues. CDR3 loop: CASSLAWRTEQYF. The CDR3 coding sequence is TGTGCCAGCAGCTTAGCATGGAGGACCGAGCAGTACTTC.

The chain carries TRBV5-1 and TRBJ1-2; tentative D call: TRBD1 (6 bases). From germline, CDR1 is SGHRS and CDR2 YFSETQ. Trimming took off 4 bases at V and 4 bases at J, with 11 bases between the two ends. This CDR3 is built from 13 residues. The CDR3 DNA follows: TGCGCCAGCAGCCAGGGGACCTTCTATGGCTACACCTTC. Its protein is CASSQGTFYGYTF.

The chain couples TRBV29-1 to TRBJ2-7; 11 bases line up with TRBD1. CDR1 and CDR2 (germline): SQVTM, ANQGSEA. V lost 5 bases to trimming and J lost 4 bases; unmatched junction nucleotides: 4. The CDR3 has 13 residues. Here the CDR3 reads CSVRGQGVYEQYF. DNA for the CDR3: TGCAGCGTTAGGGGACAGGGGGTTTACGAGCAGTACTTC.

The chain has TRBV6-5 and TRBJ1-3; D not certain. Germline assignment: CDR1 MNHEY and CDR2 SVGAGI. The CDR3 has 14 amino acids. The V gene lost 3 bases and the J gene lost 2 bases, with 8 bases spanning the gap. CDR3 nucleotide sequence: TGTGCCAGCAGTTATGGAGGGCCTGGAAACACCATATATTTT. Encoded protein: CASSYGGPGNTIYF.

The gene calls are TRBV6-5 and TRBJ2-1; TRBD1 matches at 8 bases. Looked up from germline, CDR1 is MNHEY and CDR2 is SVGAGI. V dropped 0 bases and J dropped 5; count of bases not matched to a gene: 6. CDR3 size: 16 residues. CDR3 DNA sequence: TGTGCCAGCAGTTACTCAACCGGGACAGGAGACAATGAGCAGTTCTTC. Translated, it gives CASSYSTGTGDNEQFF.

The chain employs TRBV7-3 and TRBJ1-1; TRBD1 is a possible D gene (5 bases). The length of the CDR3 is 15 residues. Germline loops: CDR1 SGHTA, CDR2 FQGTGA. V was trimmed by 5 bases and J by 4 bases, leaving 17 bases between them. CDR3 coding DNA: TGTGCCAGCAGCCCGCTCACGGGGGGGGTCACTGAAGCTTTCTTT. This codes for CASSPLTGGVTEAFF.

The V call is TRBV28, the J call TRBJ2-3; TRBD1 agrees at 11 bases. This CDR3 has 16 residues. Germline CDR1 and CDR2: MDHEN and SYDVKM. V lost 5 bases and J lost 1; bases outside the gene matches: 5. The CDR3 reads CASSGRDRGGTDTQYF. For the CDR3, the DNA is TGTGCCAGCAGTGGCCGGGACAGGGGGGGCACAGATACGCAGTATTTT.

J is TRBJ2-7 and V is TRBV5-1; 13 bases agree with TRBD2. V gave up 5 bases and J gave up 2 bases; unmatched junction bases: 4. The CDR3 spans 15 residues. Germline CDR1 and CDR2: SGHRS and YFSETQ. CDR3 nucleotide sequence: TGCGCCAGCAGACCGACTAGCGGGGGGACCTACGAGCAGTACTTC. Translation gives CASRPTSGGTYEQYF.